This is a list of T cell receptor beta chains from one sample in a study of cytomegalovirus exposure and HLA in healthy donors. The repertoire was sequenced with immunoSEQ multiplex PCR; TCRdb's copy has only in-frame clones and lacks some. The table lists 60,000 to 75,000 clones, over 90% of them singletons. Sequenced input: PBMCs. The receptor source for this set is a woman younger than 30 in good health and CMV-seropositive. CDR3s include the opening cysteine and the closing phenylalanine or tryptophan. A D gene is named only where the DNA matches it firmly. Clone size, where shown, is once, few, many, or a class for clones that have expanded.

clone size | J gene | D gene | V gene | CDR3 protein | CDR3 DNA
NA | TRBJ1-2 | NA | TRBV28 | CASSSTLPGREGYTF | TGTGCCAGCAGTTCCACCCTCCCAGGGCGGGAAGGCTACACCTTC
few | TRBJ2-5 | TRBD2 | TRBV19 | CASSTAAGGGWTQYF | TGTGCCAGTAGTACTGCAGCGGGGGGCGGCTGGACCCAGTACTTC
NA | TRBJ2-7 | TRBD1 | TRBV6-1 | CASWDSRLYEQYF | TGTGCCAGCTGGGACAGCCGACTCTACGAGCAGTACTTC
NA | TRBJ1-2 | NA | TRBV5-4 | CATRFGVANYGYTF | TGTGCCACTCGATTCGGGGTAGCTAACTATGGCTACACCTTC
NA | TRBJ2-2 | NA | TRBV4-2 | CASSRPDTDTGELFF | TGTGCCAGCAGCCGACCGGACACCGACACCGGGGAGCTGTTTTTT
NA | TRBJ2-3 | TRBD1 | TRBV9 | CASSVAGGTGSTDTQYF | TGTGCCAGCAGCGTAGCTGGGGGGACAGGGAGCACAGATACGCAGTATTTT
NA | TRBJ2-2 | NA | TRBV11-2 | CASSLDGLGTGELFF | TGTGCCAGCAGCTTAGATGGCCTTGGCACCGGGGAGCTGTTTTTT
NA | TRBJ2-7 | TRBD2 | TRBV19 | CASSIRSIPSGTTYEQYF | TGTGCCAGTAGTATTCGCAGTATCCCTAGCGGGACTACCTACGAGCAGTACTTC
once | TRBJ2-1 | TRBD2 | TRBV5-4 | CASSLVEPWASGSYNEQFF | TGTGCCAGCAGCTTGGTGGAACCTTGGGCTAGCGGGTCCTACAATGAGCAGTTCTTC
NA | TRBJ2-1 | NA | TRBV27 | CASSFSSASTEQFF | TGTGCCAGCAGTTTCTCGTCGGCTAGCACTGAGCAGTTCTTC
once | TRBJ1-4 | NA | TRBV28 | CASMYRNEKLFF | TGTGCCAGCATGTACAGAAATGAAAAACTGTTTTTT
NA | TRBJ1-1 | TRBD1 | TRBV6-5 | CASSLSGGLMNTEAFF | TGTGCCAGCAGTTTGTCAGGGGGACTCATGAACACTGAAGCTTTCTTT
medium-sized | TRBJ2-1 | NA | TRBV6-1 | CASSEARGGNEQFF | TGTGCCAGCAGTGAAGCTAGGGGCGGAAATGAGCAGTTCTTC
once | TRBJ1-6 | NA | TRBV19 | CASTVGPGGNSPLHF | TGTGCCAGTACCGTGGGCCCGGGGGGGAATTCACCCCTCCACTTT
NA | TRBJ1-1 | NA | TRBV11-2 | CASSLGTVNTEAFF | TGTGCCAGCAGCTTAGGGACAGTGAACACTGAAGCTTTCTTT
NA | TRBJ2-2 | TRBD1 | TRBV5-1 | CASSSTGERSTGELFF | TGCGCCAGCAGCTCCACAGGGGAGAGGAGCACCGGGGAGCTGTTTTTT
once | TRBJ1-4 | NA | TRBV5-1 | CASRLGPGESEKLFF | TGCGCCAGCAGATTGGGGCCGGGGGAATCGGAAAAACTGTTTTTT
once | TRBJ2-3 | NA | TRBV9 | CASSVGGTDTQYF | TGTGCCAGCAGCGTAGGCGGGACAGATACGCAGTATTTT
NA | TRBJ2-5 | TRBD2 | TRBV5-1 | CASSFGGRYQETQYF | TGCGCCAGCAGCTTCGGCGGGAGGTACCAAGAGACCCAGTACTTC
NA | TRBJ2-2 | NA | TRBV4-2 | CASSQDFARGELFF | TGTGCCAGCAGCCAAGATTTCGCGCGGGGGGAGCTGTTTTTT
once | TRBJ2-7 | NA | TRBV4-1 | CASSQGWQRGGYEQYF | TGCGCCAGCAGCCAAGGGTGGCAGAGGGGGGGGTACGAGCAGTACTTC
NA | TRBJ1-1 | NA | TRBV18 | CASSLQAGESTEAFF | TGTGCCAGCTCCCTTCAGGCAGGGGAGAGCACTGAAGCTTTCTTT
NA | TRBJ2-5 | TRBD2 | TRBV19 | CASSIEGLDGTQYF | TGTGCCAGTAGTATAGAGGGACTAGACGGGACCCAGTACTTC
NA | TRBJ2-7 | TRBD1 | TRBV6-5 | CASSYSTGGYEQYF | TGTGCCAGCAGTTACTCTACAGGGGGATACGAGCAGTACTTC
NA | TRBJ1-2 | NA | TRBV7-2 | CASSSPPGGNGYTF | TGTGCCAGCAGCTCCCCACCGGGAGGAAATGGCTACACCTTC
NA | TRBJ2-4 | TRBD2 | TRBV29-1 | CSVEAPSGTLDIQYF | TGCAGCGTTGAAGCGCCTAGCGGGACCCTAGACATTCAGTACTTC
NA | TRBJ2-1 | TRBD2 | TRBV30 | CAWSVAGGGSSYNEQFF | TGTGCCTGGAGTGTAGCGGGAGGGGGTAGCTCCTACAATGAGCAGTTCTTC
NA | TRBJ1-2 | TRBD1 | TRBV28 | CASSPDRDYGYTF | TGTGCCAGCAGTCCGGACAGGGACTATGGCTACACCTTC
once | TRBJ2-1 | TRBD2 | TRBV7-8 | CASSPFGPGRDEQFF | TGTGCCAGCAGCCCTTTCGGTCCAGGGAGGGATGAGCAGTTCTTC
NA | TRBJ2-1 | TRBD2 | TRBV11-2 | CASRVLAGLYNEQFF | TGTGCCAGCAGAGTACTAGCGGGACTCTACAATGAGCAGTTCTTC
NA | TRBJ1-2 | TRBD1 | TRBV9 | CASSHRQGTNYGYTF | TGTGCCAGCAGCCACCGACAGGGAACCAACTATGGCTACACCTTC
NA | TRBJ2-5 | NA | TRBV5-6 | CASSWGGDRPNGETQYF | TGTGCCAGCAGCTGGGGGGGTGACAGGCCCAACGGAGAGACCCAGTACTTC
NA | TRBJ1-2 | TRBD1 | TRBV28 | CASSSSGTDYGYTF | TGTGCCAGCAGTTCATCAGGGACAGACTATGGCTACACCTTC
NA | TRBJ1-1 | NA | TRBV7-9 | CASSPRQELNTEAFF | TGTGCCAGCAGCCCTCGACAGGAATTGAACACTGAAGCTTTCTTT
NA | TRBJ2-3 | TRBD2 | TRBV6-1 | CASSEGLATDTQYF | TGTGCCAGCAGTGAGGGACTAGCCACAGATACGCAGTATTTT